This is a list of T cell receptor beta chains from one sample in a study of cytomegalovirus exposure and HLA in healthy donors. Measured with immunoSEQ multiplex PCR; TCRdb has only the in-frame clones, and not every one. The sample shows approximately 110,000 clones, around 80% of them seen only once. The sample was PBMCs. Receptors originate from a woman in her sixties in good health and CMV-seropositive. The CDR3 runs from the conserved cysteine through the conserved F or W. The order of the fields is V gene, D gene, clone size, J gene, CDR3 DNA, CDR3 protein. D genes are given only for firm matches. Some rows mark clone size as missing; the rest say once, few, many or name a class of expanded clone.

V: TRBV7-2
D: TRBD1
size: NA
J: TRBJ1-1
DNA: TGTGCCAGCAGCTTGGGCGGTGTAGGGGGCCTTGAAGCTTTCTTT
CDR3: CASSLGGVGGLEAFF

V: TRBV30
D: TRBD2
size: NA
J: TRBJ2-6
DNA: TGTGCCTGGAGGGGACTAGCGGGGGCCTACTCTGGGGCCAACGTCCTGACTTTC
CDR3: CAWRGLAGAYSGANVLTF

V: TRBV5-4
D: TRBD1
size: NA
J: TRBJ1-1
DNA: TGTGCCAGCAGCTTGGGAGGGACAGTGAACACTGAAGCTTTCTTT
CDR3: CASSLGGTVNTEAFF

V: TRBV5-4
D: NA
size: NA
J: TRBJ2-1
DNA: TGTGCCAGCAGCTTGGAGGGCACGAGAGGGAATGAGCAGTTCTTC
CDR3: CASSLEGTRGNEQFF

V: TRBV7-3
D: NA
size: NA
J: TRBJ2-7
DNA: TGTGCCAGCAGCCCCCAGGGTCAGGGGGGCGAGCAGTACTTC
CDR3: CASSPQGQGGEQYF

V: TRBV14
D: TRBD1
size: once
J: TRBJ2-1
DNA: TGTGCCAGCAGCCAGGACAGGGGGGGTGAGCAGTTCTTC
CDR3: CASSQDRGGEQFF

V: TRBV11-3
D: NA
size: few
J: TRBJ2-1
DNA: TGTGCCAGCAGCTTTAGAGGCTACAATGAGCAGTTCTTC
CDR3: CASSFRGYNEQFF

V: TRBV27
D: NA
size: NA
J: TRBJ1-2
DNA: TGTGCCAGCAGTTTATCGCAAAGCCATTTTAACTATGGCTACACCTTC
CDR3: CASSLSQSHFNYGYTF

V: TRBV11-2
D: NA
size: NA
J: TRBJ2-3
DNA: TGTGCCAGCAGCTTCAACACAGATACGCAGTATTTT
CDR3: CASSFNTDTQYF

V: TRBV11-1
D: TRBD1
size: NA
J: TRBJ2-1
DNA: TGTGCCAGCAGTCCCCGGGACAGGCAGTCCAATGAGCAGTTCTTC
CDR3: CASSPRDRQSNEQFF

V: TRBV6-5
D: TRBD1
size: NA
J: TRBJ1-2
DNA: TGTGCCAGCATGCCGGGACAGGGTATTTACTATGGCTACACCTTC
CDR3: CASMPGQGIYYGYTF

V: TRBV19
D: NA
size: NA
J: TRBJ2-2
DNA: TGTGCCAGTAGTATAGACAGGGGTAGCACCGGGGAGCTGTTTTTT
CDR3: CASSIDRGSTGELFF

V: TRBV4-3
D: TRBD1
size: NA
J: TRBJ1-1
DNA: TGCGCCAGCAGCCAAGATTTGGAACAGGGGGCTACTGAAGCTTTCTTT
CDR3: CASSQDLEQGATEAFF

V: TRBV7-2
D: NA
size: NA
J: TRBJ1-1
DNA: TGTGCCAGCAGTCGTGACTTGAACACTGAAGCTTTCTTT
CDR3: CASSRDLNTEAFF

V: TRBV4-1
D: NA
size: NA
J: TRBJ2-3
DNA: TGCGCCAGCAGCGAGGGACTCCGAATTACTAGCACAGATACGCAGTATTTT
CDR3: CASSEGLRITSTDTQYF

V: TRBV7-2
D: TRBD2
size: NA
J: TRBJ2-7
DNA: TGTGCCAGCAGCCTAGTTACTAGCGGGAGCAGCTCCTACGAGCAGTACTTC
CDR3: CASSLVTSGSSSYEQYF

V: TRBV19
D: TRBD1
size: once
J: TRBJ2-5
DNA: TGTGCCAGTAGCGCCCCAGGGGGACAGCAAGAGACCCAGTACTTC
CDR3: CASSAPGGQQETQYF

V: TRBV6-5
D: TRBD1
size: few
J: TRBJ2-5
DNA: TGTGCCAGCAGTTACTCTGCAGGGGGAGAGACCCAGTACTTC
CDR3: CASSYSAGGETQYF

V: TRBV9
D: NA
size: once
J: TRBJ2-1
DNA: TGTGCCAGCAGCTCGACTAGTCTTTCCTACAATGAGCAGTTCTTC
CDR3: CASSSTSLSYNEQFF

V: TRBV9
D: NA
size: NA
J: TRBJ2-1
DNA: TGTGCCAGCAGCGTAGCTACGGACACCTCGAGCTCCTACAATGAGCAGTTCTTC
CDR3: CASSVATDTSSSYNEQFF

V: TRBV18
D: TRBD1
size: NA
J: TRBJ1-2
DNA: TGTGCCAGCTCACTAGACAGGGACTATGGCTACACCTTC
CDR3: CASSLDRDYGYTF

V: TRBV7-8
D: TRBD2
size: NA
J: TRBJ2-1
DNA: TGTGCCAGCAGCCGGGGGACTAGCGGATACAATGAGCAGTTCTTC
CDR3: CASSRGTSGYNEQFF

V: TRBV7-3
D: TRBD2
size: once
J: TRBJ2-1
DNA: TGTGCCAGCAGCCTAGGGCCGGGGGGGGCCTCGGATGAGCAGTTCTTC
CDR3: CASSLGPGGASDEQFF

V: TRBV7-6
D: TRBD2
size: NA
J: TRBJ2-1
DNA: TGTGCCAGCAGCTTAGTGGGGCTGGTAGCGGGAGGGTCTGAGCAGTTCTTC
CDR3: CASSLVGLVAGGSEQFF

V: TRBV10-3
D: TRBD2
size: few
J: TRBJ2-1
DNA: TGTGCCATCTCGGGGACTAGCGGGAGGGCCAATGAGCAGTTCTTC
CDR3: CAISGTSGRANEQFF

V: TRBV19
D: NA
size: NA
J: TRBJ1-1
DNA: TGTGCCAGTAGTATGGGGACAAACACTGAAGCTTTCTTT
CDR3: CASSMGTNTEAFF

V: TRBV4-3
D: TRBD2
size: NA
J: TRBJ2-2
DNA: TGCGCCAGCAGCCAAAGACGCGGACTAGCGGGGGTGACCGGGGAGCTGTTTTTT
CDR3: CASSQRRGLAGVTGELFF

V: TRBV5-8
D: TRBD1
size: once
J: TRBJ1-5
DNA: TGTGCCAGCAGCTGGACAGGGGGGCAGCCCCAGCATTTT
CDR3: CASSWTGGQPQHF

V: TRBV7-9
D: NA
size: NA
J: TRBJ2-3
DNA: TGTGCCAGCAGCCTACAGGGTTACACAGATACGCAGTATTTT
CDR3: CASSLQGYTDTQYF

V: TRBV7-2
D: TRBD1
size: NA
J: TRBJ2-7
DNA: TGTGCCAGCAGCTTAGCTTCAGATCAGGGGGCCCGTTTTTACGAGCAGTACTTC
CDR3: CASSLASDQGARFYEQYF

V: TRBV4-1
D: NA
size: few
J: TRBJ1-5
DNA: TGCGCCAGCAGCCCCTTGGGAGGCAATCAGCCCCAGCATTTT
CDR3: CASSPLGGNQPQHF

V: TRBV7-8
D: TRBD2
size: NA
J: TRBJ2-7
DNA: TGTGCCAGCAGCTTAGCGTGGGCTAGCGGGAGGGCCTTGAGCTCCTACGAGCAGTACTTC
CDR3: CASSLAWASGRALSSYEQYF

V: TRBV4-2
D: TRBD2
size: NA
J: TRBJ2-7
DNA: TGTGCCAGCAGCCAAGGTAGCGGGAGGGCGTACGCCTACGAGCAGTACTTC
CDR3: CASSQGSGRAYAYEQYF

V: TRBV27
D: TRBD1
size: few
J: TRBJ2-2
DNA: TGTGCCAGCAGTTTAAAGCCAGGGGGCACCGGGGAGCTGTTTTTT
CDR3: CASSLKPGGTGELFF

V: TRBV4-2
D: TRBD2
size: NA
J: TRBJ2-5
DNA: TGTGCCAGCAGCCAAGAGGGGACTAGCGGGAGAGGGTCCGTCCAAGAGACCCAGTACTTC
CDR3: CASSQEGTSGRGSVQETQYF

V: TRBV6-1
D: TRBD1
size: few
J: TRBJ1-2
DNA: TGTGCCAGCAGTGAAGTAGGACAGGGCGGTCGTTATGGCTACACCTTC
CDR3: CASSEVGQGGRYGYTF

V: TRBV6-5
D: NA
size: NA
J: TRBJ2-2
DNA: NA
CDR3: CASSPTRRAGELFF

V: TRBV7-2
D: NA
size: NA
J: TRBJ2-7
DNA: TGTGCCAGCAGCTTAGGACAGCAGCGCTACGAGCAGTACTTC
CDR3: CASSLGQQRYEQYF

V: TRBV9
D: NA
size: NA
J: TRBJ2-3
DNA: TGTGCCAGCAGCGGATCTAGCCTAAGCACAGATACGCAGTATTTT
CDR3: CASSGSSLSTDTQYF

V: TRBV11-3
D: NA
size: NA
J: TRBJ2-1
DNA: TGTGCCAGCAGCTTAGATCGTTGGGGGCAGAGCTCCTACAATGAGCAGTTCTTC
CDR3: CASSLDRWGQSSYNEQFF

V: TRBV18
D: NA
size: NA
J: TRBJ2-7
DNA: TGTGCCAGCTCACCACTTCACAGCTCCTACGAGCAGTACTTC
CDR3: CASSPLHSSYEQYF

V: TRBV5-1
D: NA
size: NA
J: TRBJ2-2
DNA: TGCGCCAGCAGCTTCGGATCCGGGGGTACCGGGGAGCTGTTTTTT
CDR3: CASSFGSGGTGELFF

V: TRBV5-6
D: NA
size: NA
J: TRBJ2-1
DNA: TGTGCCAGCAGCTTAGCTTGGGCGGGGTACAATGAGCAGTTCTTC
CDR3: CASSLAWAGYNEQFF

V: TRBV7-3
D: TRBD2
size: NA
J: TRBJ2-1
DNA: TGTGCCAGCAGCTCCGAAGCGGGAGGGCAAAATGAGCAGTTCTTC
CDR3: CASSSEAGGQNEQFF

V: TRBV18
D: NA
size: NA
J: TRBJ2-2
DNA: TGTGCCAGCTCACCACTCGAGGTCCTACTGAACACCGGGGAGCTGTTTTTT
CDR3: CASSPLEVLLNTGELFF

V: TRBV9
D: TRBD2
size: NA
J: TRBJ2-1
DNA: TGTGCCAGCAGCGTAGCCCTAGCGGGGGGTATTAATGAGCAGTTCTTC
CDR3: CASSVALAGGINEQFF

V: TRBV30
D: NA
size: NA
J: TRBJ1-1
DNA: TGTGCCGGAGGGAACCCTGAAGCTTTCTTT
CDR3: CAGGNPEAFF

V: TRBV4-3
D: TRBD2
size: once
J: TRBJ2-7
DNA: TGCGCCAGCAGCCCGGGACTAGCGCTCAATCTCGAGCAGTACTTC
CDR3: CASSPGLALNLEQYF

V: TRBV19
D: NA
size: NA
J: TRBJ2-7
DNA: TGTGCCAGTAGCCGCCTGGGCCCCGGTGGCTACGAGCAGTACTTC
CDR3: CASSRLGPGGYEQYF

V: TRBV6-5
D: TRBD1
size: NA
J: TRBJ2-2
DNA: TGTGCCAGCACCGGGACAGGACCTTACACCGGGGAGCTGTTTTTT
CDR3: CASTGTGPYTGELFF

V: TRBV7-9
D: TRBD1
size: NA
J: TRBJ1-4
DNA: TGTGCCAGCAGCTTATGGGACAGGACTACTGAAAAACTGTTTTTT
CDR3: CASSLWDRTTEKLFF

V: TRBV7-2
D: TRBD1
size: NA
J: TRBJ2-6
DNA: TGTGCCAGCAGCTTTAGTTCGGGACAGGGTACTGCCGGGGCCAACGTCCTGACTTTC
CDR3: CASSFSSGQGTAGANVLTF

V: TRBV30
D: NA
size: NA
J: TRBJ2-4
DNA: TGTGCCTGGAGTTCCCGGGACATTCGGAGGAAAAACATTCAGTACTTC
CDR3: CAWSSRDIRRKNIQYF

V: TRBV6-5
D: NA
size: NA
J: TRBJ2-3
DNA: TGTGCCAGCAGTTACGGGGCGGGATGGGCAGATACGCAGTATTTT
CDR3: CASSYGAGWADTQYF

V: TRBV19
D: NA
size: NA
J: TRBJ2-1
DNA: TGTGCCAGTAGTGGGGGAATTCGGAGGGTTAGCAATGAGCAGTTCTTC
CDR3: CASSGGIRRVSNEQFF

V: TRBV4-3
D: NA
size: NA
J: TRBJ2-3
DNA: TGCGCCAGCAGCCAAGGAGTAGCCGGACAGTCAGATACGCAGTATTTT
CDR3: CASSQGVAGQSDTQYF

V: TRBV7-2
D: NA
size: NA
J: TRBJ1-1
DNA: TGTGCCAGCAGCTTAGTGAGTCCGCCCGATGAAGCTTTCTTT
CDR3: CASSLVSPPDEAFF